What follows are 10 T cell receptor beta chains derived from one specimen sequenced in a study of long-term antiretroviral therapy in people with HIV. Assay version v3.0 of immunoSEQ was used, and it was run at survey level. This table comes from immunoSEQ multiplex PCR, and its TCRdb copy is limited to in-frame clones, with some not included. The top ten clones hold over 7.5% of a sample with more than 15,000 clones, 70% to 90% of them seen once. The sequenced sample was unsorted PBMCs, obtained 0.3 years before starting antiretroviral therapy. Receptors originate from a man aged 45-65 years with HIV.

The genes are TRBV25-1 and TRBJ2-1, with no clear D. CDR3 size: 14 residues. Germline CDR1 is MGHDK and CDR2 is SYGVNS. V shed 1 base and J shed 7 bases, with 11 bases lying between them. CDR3 protein: CASSESKSWNEQFF. The CDR3 DNA follows: TGTGCCAGCAGTGAATCTAAGAGTTGGAATGAGCAGTTCTTC.

The chain is built from TRBV28 and TRBJ1-3, with unresolved D. This CDR3 has 17 residues. The V end was cut by 6 bases, the J end by 0 bases, with 18 bases between. CDR1 is MDHEN, CDR2 SYDVKM, per germline. CDR3 coding DNA: TGTGCCAGCAGGACTAACTGGGCAGCCGACTCTGGAAACACCATATATTTT. It translates to CASRTNWAADSGNTIYF.

The rearrangement uses TRBV18 and TRBJ1-6; no clear D. V shed 4 bases and J shed 5 bases, with 18 bases lying between them. Germline V gene data show CDR1 as KGHSH and CDR2 as LQKENI. This CDR3 contains 17 residues. CDR3 region: CASSQEAGSTDNSPLHF. The CDR3 DNA is TGTGCCAGCTCACAGGAGGCAGGATCAACGGATAATTCACCCCTCCACTTT.

The J gene is TRBJ2-7, the V gene TRBV10-2; TRBD1 aligns across 7 bases. The CDR3 loop spans 14 amino acids. The germline V gene has CDR1 WSHSY and CDR2 SAAADI. The trim removed 6 bases at V and 6 bases at J, leaving 11 bases unmatched. This chain's CDR3 is CASREQLTGSEQYF. The DNA of the CDR3 is TGCGCCAGCAGGGAGCAACTGACAGGGAGCGAGCAGTACTTC.

V and J are TRBV4-1 and TRBJ1-5, with 9 bases lining up with TRBD1. V shed 5 bases and J 5 bases; nucleotides not matched to a gene: 10. The CDR3 has 16 residues. CDR1 is MGHRA, CDR2 YSYEKL, per germline. CDR3 residues: CASSLRRDRDDQPQHF. CDR3 sequence (DNA): TGCGCCAGCAGCTTGCGACGGGACAGGGACGATCAGCCCCAGCATTTT.

The J gene is TRBJ1-4, the V gene TRBV6-6; unclear D gene. Germline assignment: CDR1 MNHNY and CDR2 SVGAGI (reference sequence). The CDR3 is made up of 14 amino acids. V lost 6 bases and J 13 bases, leaving 21 bases between the germline ends. The CDR3 reads CASSSHSGDQALFF. The CDR3 bases are TGTGCCAGCAGCTCACATTCCGGGGATCAGGCACTGTTTTTT.

This clone was seen once. The chain joins TRBV4-3 to TRBJ1-1, with 8 bases that match TRBD1. The CDR3 contains 12 residues. Germline CDR1 is LGHNA and CDR2 is YSLEER. The ends lost 4 bases at V and 8 bases at J; junction bases unmatched: 3. CDR3 sequence (DNA): TGCGCCAGCAGCCTAGGACAGGGAGAAGCTTTCTTT. Translating gives CASSLGQGEAFF.

This chain joins TRBV18 and TRBJ1-4; the D is unclear. The CDR3 sequence is 14 residues long. From germline, CDR1 is KGHSH and CDR2 LQKENI. The V end was cut by 3 bases, the J end by 2 bases, with 7 bases between. The CDR3 DNA reads TGTGCCAGCTCACCTATACACACTAATGAAAAACTGTTTTTT. The encoded protein is CASSPIHTNEKLFF. Full variable domain (missing parts from reference TRBV18 and TRBJ1-4): NAGVMQNPRHLVRRRGQEARLRCSPMKGHSHVYWYRQLPEEGLKFMVYLQKENIIDESGMPKERFSAEFPKEGPSILRIQQVVRGDSAAYFCASSPIHTNEKLFFGSGTQLSVL.

J is TRBJ2-3 and V is TRBV28, with D perhaps being TRBD1 or TRBD2 (5 bases each). This CDR3 spans 15 amino acids. Trimming stripped 3 bases from V and 0 bases from J, with 10 bases between. Germline values: CDR1 MDHEN, CDR2 SYDVKM. The CDR3 region has the DNA TGTGCCAGCAGTTTCTTACGGGACAGCACAGATACGCAGTATTTT. Its translation: CASSFLRDSTDTQYF. Variable domain in full (rest from reference TRBV28 and TRBJ2-3): DVKVTQSSRYLVKRTGEKVFLECVQDMDHENMFWYRQDPGLGLRLIYFSYDVKMKEKGDIPEGYSVSREKKERFSLILESASTNQTSMYLCASSFLRDSTDTQYFGPGTRLTVL.

This clone has a single count. The CDR3 loop is CASSEGWDSSYEQYF. In DNA form, the CDR3 reads TGTGCCAGCAGTGAAGGGTGGGACAGCTCCTACGAGCAGTACTTC. V and J are TRBV2 and TRBJ2-7; 7 bases agree with TRBD1. J lost 0 bases, V lost 1 base, and 3 bases had no gene match. CDR3 length equals 15 residues. The germline V gene encodes CDR1 SNHLY and CDR2 FYNNEI.